This T cell receptor beta chain appears in the sequencing data of a study of cytomegalovirus exposure and HLA in healthy donors. General study results and limits: It was likely that a cluster of highly shared sequence variants was a sequencing artifact.

V dropped 5 bases and J dropped 5; count of bases not matched to a gene: 11. This CDR3 has 16 residues. Germline CDR1 MDHEN, CDR2 SYDVKM. Details on this clone: Its specificity is unknown.

Primers for the PCR totalled 60 Vbeta and 13 Jbeta. The data were produced by immunoSEQ multiplex PCR, yet TCRdb's version contains in-frame clones alone and is incomplete. Found here are 80,000 or so clones, roughly 80% of them singletons; the top ten hold approximately 4.4%. The chain is built from TRBV28 and TRBJ1-5; the match to TRBD1 covers 8 bases. The sequencing sample was made of PBMCs. The origin of this receptor is a man aged 35 to 55 in good health and CMV-seronegative. DNA for the CDR3: TGTGCCAGCAGTACCGGGACAGGAGTCGACGATCAGCCCCAGCATTTT. This encodes CASSTGTGVDDQPQHF.